This T cell receptor beta chain originates from a study of cytotoxic CD8 clonotypes in ibrutinib-treated CLL. Across the whole study: Responses: roughly 25 partial, 2 complete; after median roughly 68 months, approximately 15 stayed remitted, approximately twelve progressed.

Germline CDR1 is SGHAT and CDR2 is FQNNGV. Losses at the gene ends were 5 bases for V and 3 bases for J; bases not matched to a gene: 6. The CDR3 loop spans 14 amino acids. Sequencing was performed with immunoSEQ multiplex PCR; in TCRdb, only in-frame clones are kept and a portion is missing. The sample comprises about 310,000 clones, about 77% of which are singletons, and 6.7% rests with the top ten. This sequence was found in a human donor with chronic lymphocytic leukemia. Sequencing was performed on PBMCs, taken before ibrutinib treatment. The gene calls are TRBV11-2 and TRBJ1-2; TRBD1 agrees at 7 bases. Here the CDR3 DNA reads TGTGCCAGCAGCGTAAGAACAGGGGACTATGGCTACACCTTC. It specifies CASSVRTGDYGYTF.